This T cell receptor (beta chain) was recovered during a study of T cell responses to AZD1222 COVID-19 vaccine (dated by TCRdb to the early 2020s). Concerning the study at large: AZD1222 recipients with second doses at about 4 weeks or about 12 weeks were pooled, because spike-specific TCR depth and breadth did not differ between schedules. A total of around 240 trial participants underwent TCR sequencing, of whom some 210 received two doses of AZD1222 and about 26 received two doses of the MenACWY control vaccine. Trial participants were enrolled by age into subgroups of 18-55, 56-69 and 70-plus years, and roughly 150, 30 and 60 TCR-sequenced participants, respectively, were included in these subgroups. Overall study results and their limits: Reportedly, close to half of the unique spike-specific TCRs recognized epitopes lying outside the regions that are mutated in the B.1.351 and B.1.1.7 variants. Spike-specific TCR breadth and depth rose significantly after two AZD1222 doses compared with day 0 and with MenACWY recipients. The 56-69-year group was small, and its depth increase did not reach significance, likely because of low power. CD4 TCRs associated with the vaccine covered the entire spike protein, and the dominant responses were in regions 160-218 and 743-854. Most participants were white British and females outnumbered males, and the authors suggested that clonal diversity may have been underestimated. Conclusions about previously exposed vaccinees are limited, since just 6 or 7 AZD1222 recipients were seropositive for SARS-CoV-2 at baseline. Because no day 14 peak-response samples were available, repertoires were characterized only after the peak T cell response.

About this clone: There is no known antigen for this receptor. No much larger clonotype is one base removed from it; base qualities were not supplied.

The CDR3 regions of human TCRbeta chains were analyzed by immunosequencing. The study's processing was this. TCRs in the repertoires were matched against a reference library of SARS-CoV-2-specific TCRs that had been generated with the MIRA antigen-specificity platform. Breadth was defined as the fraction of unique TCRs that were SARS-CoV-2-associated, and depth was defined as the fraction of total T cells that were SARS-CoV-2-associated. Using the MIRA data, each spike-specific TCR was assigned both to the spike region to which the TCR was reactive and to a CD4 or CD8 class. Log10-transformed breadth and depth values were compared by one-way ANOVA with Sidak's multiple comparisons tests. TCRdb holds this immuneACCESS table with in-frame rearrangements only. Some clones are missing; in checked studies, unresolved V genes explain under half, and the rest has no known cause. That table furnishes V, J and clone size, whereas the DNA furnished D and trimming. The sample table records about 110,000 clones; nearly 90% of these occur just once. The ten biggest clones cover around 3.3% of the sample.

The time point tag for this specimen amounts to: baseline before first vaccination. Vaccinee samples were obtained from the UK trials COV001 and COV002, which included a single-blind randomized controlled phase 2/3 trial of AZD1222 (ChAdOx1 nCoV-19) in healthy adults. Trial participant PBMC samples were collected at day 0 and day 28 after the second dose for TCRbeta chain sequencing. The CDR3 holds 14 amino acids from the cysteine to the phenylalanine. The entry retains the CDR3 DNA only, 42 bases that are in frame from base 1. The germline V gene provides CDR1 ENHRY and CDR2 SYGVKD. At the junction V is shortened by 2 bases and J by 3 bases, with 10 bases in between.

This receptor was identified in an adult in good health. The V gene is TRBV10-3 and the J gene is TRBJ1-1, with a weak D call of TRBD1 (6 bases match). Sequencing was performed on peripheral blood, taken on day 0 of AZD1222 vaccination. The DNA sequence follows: TGTGCCATCAGTGAGCTTGAGGGGGACACTGAAGCTTTCTTT. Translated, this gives CAISELEGDTEAFF.